These T cell receptor beta chains were read from a single sample in a study of T cell responses to AZD1222 COVID-19 vaccine. Data came from immunoSEQ multiplex PCR; TCRdb stores just in-frame clones and leaves some out. This table has 60,000 to 80,000 clones, approximately 90% appearing once. The material sequenced was peripheral blood, taken on day 0 of AZD1222 vaccination. Every receptor here comes from an adult in good health. Both conserved end residues are part of each CDR3. D genes are given only for firm matches. A row's size may be missing; if present it is once, few, many or a size class.

CDR3nt: TGTGCCAGCAGCGAACAGGCTAACTATGGCTACACCTTC; CDR3aa: CASSEQANYGYTF; j_gene: TRBJ1-2; abundance: -; v_gene: TRBV7-6; d_gene: -
CDR3nt: TGTGCCACCAGCAGAGTCGACCTAGCGGGGGAAGGGCAGTTCTTC; CDR3aa: CATSRVDLAGEGQFF; j_gene: TRBJ2-1; abundance: -; v_gene: TRBV15; d_gene: TRBD2
CDR3nt: TGTGCCAGCAGCTTGACCCCAGGGGATCAGCCCCAGCATTTT; CDR3aa: CASSLTPGDQPQHF; j_gene: TRBJ1-5; abundance: -; v_gene: TRBV5-4; d_gene: -
CDR3nt: TGCGCCAGCAGTTCAGACAGGGGGCCCTACGAGCAGTACTTC; CDR3aa: CASSSDRGPYEQYF; j_gene: TRBJ2-7; abundance: -; v_gene: TRBV10-2; d_gene: TRBD1
CDR3nt: TGCGCCAGCAGCTTGGGCCTTGGGGTTATCTACGAGCAGTACTTC; CDR3aa: CASSLGLGVIYEQYF; j_gene: TRBJ2-7; abundance: -; v_gene: TRBV5-1; d_gene: -
CDR3nt: TGCAGCGTTGAAGGGGCTTTCTTT; CDR3aa: CSVEGAFF; j_gene: TRBJ1-1; abundance: -; v_gene: TRBV29-1; d_gene: -
CDR3nt: TGCGCCAGCAGCTCAAGGGACATAACGAACACCGGGGAGCTGTTTTTT; CDR3aa: CASSSRDITNTGELFF; j_gene: TRBJ2-2; abundance: -; v_gene: TRBV5-1; d_gene: -
CDR3nt: TGCGCCAGCAGCCAAGAAGAGGCGACGACAATATTTTGGTACACCTTC; CDR3aa: CASSQEEATTIFWYTF; j_gene: TRBJ1-2; abundance: -; v_gene: TRBV4-1; d_gene: -
CDR3nt: TGTGCCAGCAGCCGGGGGGGCCTAGACTATGGCTACACCTTC; CDR3aa: CASSRGGLDYGYTF; j_gene: TRBJ1-2; abundance: -; v_gene: TRBV5-8; d_gene: -
CDR3nt: TGTGCCAGCAGTTCCCCTGCCGGGACAGACTATGGCTACACCTTC; CDR3aa: CASSSPAGTDYGYTF; j_gene: TRBJ1-2; abundance: -; v_gene: TRBV28; d_gene: TRBD1
CDR3nt: TGTGCCGTCGGGGGTACGAACACCGGGGAGCTGTTTTTT; CDR3aa: CAVGGTNTGELFF; j_gene: TRBJ2-2; abundance: once; v_gene: TRBV5-4; d_gene: -
CDR3nt: TGTGCCAGCTCACCAAGACCCTTGGGGGACACTGAAGCTTTCTTT; CDR3aa: CASSPRPLGDTEAFF; j_gene: TRBJ1-1; abundance: -; v_gene: TRBV18; d_gene: -
CDR3nt: TGCAGCGTTGGGTCCAGCGGGGGGGCAGATACGCAGTATTTT; CDR3aa: CSVGSSGGADTQYF; j_gene: TRBJ2-3; abundance: -; v_gene: TRBV29-1; d_gene: TRBD2
CDR3nt: TGTGCCAGCAGCTTTAGCGTGGGTGAAACTGAAGCTTTCTTT; CDR3aa: CASSFSVGETEAFF; j_gene: TRBJ1-1; abundance: -; v_gene: TRBV7-8; d_gene: -
CDR3nt: TGCAGCGTTGAAGGAAACATGAACACTGAAGCTTTCTTT; CDR3aa: CSVEGNMNTEAFF; j_gene: TRBJ1-1; abundance: -; v_gene: TRBV29-1; d_gene: -
CDR3nt: TGTGCCTGGAGTGAGACTAACTATGGCTACACCTTC; CDR3aa: CAWSETNYGYTF; j_gene: TRBJ1-2; abundance: -; v_gene: TRBV30; d_gene: -
CDR3nt: TGTGCCAGCAGCCGTACAGCTTACGGGGCCCAGTACTTC; CDR3aa: CASSRTAYGAQYF; j_gene: TRBJ2-5; abundance: -; v_gene: TRBV3-1/TRBV3-2; d_gene: -
CDR3nt: TGTGCCAGCAGTCTTTTGCAGGGGGCTGGTGAAAAACTGTTTTTT; CDR3aa: CASSLLQGAGEKLFF; j_gene: TRBJ1-4; abundance: few; v_gene: TRBV2; d_gene: TRBD1
CDR3nt: TGCGCCAGCAGCCAAGACTTCTATGGCTACACCTTC; CDR3aa: CASSQDFYGYTF; j_gene: TRBJ1-2; abundance: -; v_gene: TRBV4-1; d_gene: -
CDR3nt: TGTGCCAGCAGCTTAGGGTGGACGTCCCACGAGCAGTACTTC; CDR3aa: CASSLGWTSHEQYF; j_gene: TRBJ2-7; abundance: -; v_gene: TRBV7-9; d_gene: -
CDR3nt: TGTGCCAGCAGCGATGGGACAGTCCGAGGGGTAGATACGCAGTATTTT; CDR3aa: CASSDGTVRGVDTQYF; j_gene: TRBJ2-3; abundance: -; v_gene: TRBV9; d_gene: TRBD1
CDR3nt: TGTGCCAGCAGTTTTATTGGAGGTGAAGCTTTCTTT; CDR3aa: CASSFIGGEAFF; j_gene: TRBJ1-1; abundance: -; v_gene: TRBV6-2/TRBV6-3; d_gene: -
CDR3nt: TGTGCCTGTAGACCGAAGACAGGGCAGGGCTCCGAAAAACTGTTTTTT; CDR3aa: CACRPKTGQGSEKLFF; j_gene: TRBJ1-4; abundance: few; v_gene: TRBV30; d_gene: TRBD1
CDR3nt: TGTGCCAGCAGCTCCGGACTAGCGGGGGCCTACGAGCAGTACTTC; CDR3aa: CASSSGLAGAYEQYF; j_gene: TRBJ2-7; abundance: -; v_gene: TRBV5-4; d_gene: TRBD2
CDR3nt: TGTGCCAGCAGACGGACGTCCTATGGCTACACCTTC; CDR3aa: CASRRTSYGYTF; j_gene: TRBJ1-2; abundance: -; v_gene: TRBV2; d_gene: -
CDR3nt: TGTGCCAGCAGACCGGGATACCAAGAGACCCAGTACTTC; CDR3aa: CASRPGYQETQYF; j_gene: TRBJ2-5; abundance: -; v_gene: TRBV12-3/TRBV12-4; d_gene: -
CDR3nt: TGTGCCAGCAGGATTTACAGGGGTAGCAATCAGCCCCAGCATTTT; CDR3aa: CASRIYRGSNQPQHF; j_gene: TRBJ1-5; abundance: few; v_gene: TRBV2; d_gene: TRBD1
CDR3nt: TGTGCCAGCATTCCGATGACGGGGGGCAGTGAGCAGTTCTTC; CDR3aa: CASIPMTGGSEQFF; j_gene: TRBJ2-1; abundance: -; v_gene: TRBV6-5; d_gene: -